Below are 26 T cell receptor beta chains sequenced from a single sample in a study of vaccination and CD4 T cells after COVID-19. Cultured CD4+ T cell DNA underwent sequencing with the Oncomine TCR Beta short-read assay. TCRdb reprocessed the PCR reads via MiXCR and lists one record per CDR3 protein. The data contain about 19,000 distinct CDR3 sequences, just under 80% of them seen just once; the ten biggest clones take up about 16%. No antigen has been assigned to these receptors. Sample treatment: approximately 9-day PBMC culture with coronavirus spike peptide pools or control peptides (ViraFEST assay). This sample comprised CD4+ T cells from blood, cultured in vitro, obtained after SARS-CoV-2 vaccination. These receptors originate from a human donor who received a COVID-19 vaccine.

The chain recombines TRBV2 with TRBJ1-1, with TRBD1 matching 7 bases. The V gene end was trimmed by 7 bases and the J gene end by 1 base; junction bases not matched to a gene: 6. CDR1 and CDR2 from the germline V gene are SNHLY and FYNNEI. This CDR3 has 14 amino acids. This CDR3 is CASKPRTGNTEAFF. CDR3 in DNA: TGTGCCAGCAAACCCCGGACAGGGAACACTGAAGCTTTCTTT. The whole variable domain, remainder taken from reference TRBV2 and TRBJ1-1, is EPEVTQTPSHQVTQMGQEVILRCVPISNHLYFYWYRQILGQKVEFLVSFYNNEISEKSEIFDDQFSVERPDGSNFTLKIRSTKLEDSAMYFCASKPRTGNTEAFFGQGTRLTVV.

The chain recombines TRBV19 with TRBJ2-1, with D perhaps given as TRBD1 or TRBD2 (5 bases each). This CDR3 has 16 amino acids. Germline CDR1 is LNHDA and CDR2 is SQIVND (reference sequence). V lost 3 bases and J 4 bases, leaving 16 bases between the germline ends. This CDR3 reads CASSMGRQTQYNEQFF. In DNA form, the CDR3 reads TGTGCCAGTAGTATGGGGAGACAGACACAATACAATGAGCAGTTCTTC.

This clonotype is a singleton in its sample. The chain joins TRBV6-1 to TRBJ2-5; D gene unclear. The CDR3 is 13 residues long. Per germline, CDR1 MNHNS and CDR2 SASEGT. The germline V and J ends were trimmed by 6 bases and 2 bases, with 10 bases remaining between them. CDR3 in DNA: TGTGCCAGCAGGCGATACTGGCAAGAGACCCAGTACTTC. Translating gives CASRRYWQETQYF.

This clonotype was detected a few times. The chain couples TRBV24-1 to TRBJ1-2; D call uncertain. Germline CDR1 KGHDR, CDR2 SFDVKD. The V and J ends lost 5 bases and 8 bases respectively, with 14 bases between them. The CDR3 is made up of 13 amino acids. This CDR3 reads CATSGTLDGGYTF. Here the CDR3 DNA reads TGTGCCACCAGTGGGACTCTAGATGGGGGCTACACCTTC.

The J gene is TRBJ1-5, the V gene TRBV18; perhaps TRBD1 as D (6 bases). Germline CDR1 and CDR2: KGHSH and LQKENI. Deletions cut 3 bases from V and 2 bases from J, with 8 bases between. This CDR3 spans 14 amino acids. For the CDR3, the DNA is TGTGCCAGCTCACCGGGACAAGGCAATCAGCCCCAGCATTTT. Amino acid sequence: CASSPGQGNQPQHF. Full variable domain (outside the CDR3, taken from reference TRBV18 and TRBJ1-5): NAGVMQNPRHLVRRRGQEARLRCSPMKGHSHVYWYRQLPEEGLKFMVYLQKENIIDESGMPKERFSAEFPKEGPSILRIQQVVRGDSAAYFCASSPGQGNQPQHFGDGTRLSIL.

The chain links TRBV24-1 to TRBJ2-1; unclear D gene. The CDR3 runs 17 residues. Trimming took 1 base from V and 0 from J, leaving 12 bases between them. Germline V gene data show CDR1 as KGHDR and CDR2 as SFDVKD. The CDR3 spells CATSDLKGQDSYNEQFF. The CDR3 DNA is TGTGCCACCAGTGATTTAAAGGGTCAGGACTCCTACAATGAGCAGTTCTTC.

This clonotype is medium-sized (0.01 to 0.1%). CDR3 in amino acids: CASSQGRTDTQYF. The CDR3 coding sequence is TGTGCCAGCTCCCAGGGCCGCACAGATACGCAGTATTTT. The J gene is TRBJ2-3, the V gene TRBV6-1; TRBD1 is a possible D gene (5 bases). Between the trimmed V and J ends, which lost 8 bases and 1 base, there was a span of 10 bases. Looked up from germline, CDR1 is MNHNS and CDR2 is SASEGT. The CDR3 runs to 13 residues.

This sequence joins TRBV7-2 and TRBJ1-2; D perhaps matches TRBD1 (5 bases). The CDR3 contains 14 residues. The ends were cut back, 6 bases at V and 8 bases at J, with 19 bases in the middle. The germline V gene has CDR1 SGHTA and CDR2 FQGNSA. CDR3 nucleotide sequence: TGTGCCAGCAGGAAAGGAGGGGAAGCGGACGGCTACACCTTC. Translated: CASRKGGEADGYTF.

In DNA, the CDR3 is TGTGCCAGCAGCCGACGAAGGGACAGGGATCTGCCCACCTTC. Its protein is CASSRRRDRDLPTF. The chain combines TRBV12-3 or TRBV12-4 with TRBJ1-2; 9 bases match TRBD1. This CDR3 is 14 amino acids long. Trimming cost V 6 bases and J 13 bases; bases outside gene matches: 15.

This clonotype was seen only a few times. V gene TRBV7-8 combines with J gene TRBJ2-3; D is undetermined. Germline CDR1 is SGHVS and CDR2 is FQNEAQ. The CDR3 sequence is 13 residues long. The V end was cut by 5 bases, the J end by 2 bases, with 8 bases between. CDR3 amino acids: CASSGTITDTQYF. The CDR3 nucleotides read TGTGCCAGCAGCGGTACGATCACAGATACGCAGTATTTT.

The V and J genes are TRBV7-6 and TRBJ2-5, with 9 bases lining up with TRBD1. Germline lookup yields CDR1 SGHVS and CDR2 FNYEAQ. The length of the CDR3 is 14 residues. The trim removed 5 bases at V and 1 base at J, leaving 2 bases unmatched. The CDR3 reads CASSLTGGQETQYF. In nucleotides, the CDR3 is TGTGCCAGCAGCCTGACAGGGGGCCAAGAGACCCAGTACTTC.

The chain couples TRBV5-4 to TRBJ1-3; tentatively, D is TRBD1 (5 bases). The CDR3 is 16 amino acids. Trimming removed 1 base at V and 0 bases at J, with 11 bases between. Germline assignment: CDR1 SGHNT and CDR2 YYREEE (reference sequence). The CDR3 sequence is CASSLTGRFSGNTIYF. DNA of the CDR3: TGTGCCAGCAGCTTGACAGGAAGATTCTCTGGAAACACCATATATTTT.

V usage is TRBV2 and J usage is TRBJ2-7; 9 nucleotides match TRBD1. Germline CDR1 SNHLY, CDR2 FYNNEI. The junction had 7 bases not matched to a gene; V was cut back by 4 bases and J by 3 bases. The CDR3 runs 15 residues. Written as DNA, the CDR3 is TGTGCCAGCAGTGCAGCCGGGACAGGGCTCTACGAGCAGTACTTC. Its translation is CASSAAGTGLYEQYF.

This clonotype was found a few times. CDR3 nucleotide sequence: TGTGCCAGCAGCGGACAGGGGAGTATAAGTCTCACCTTC. As protein: CASSGQGSISLTF. V and J are TRBV11-2 and TRBJ1-2, with 9 bases lining up with TRBD1. Germline V gene data show CDR1 as SGHAT and CDR2 as FQNNGV. The trim removed 5 bases at V and 13 bases at J, leaving 11 bases unmatched. The CDR3 length is 13 residues.

The rearrangement links TRBV5-4 to TRBJ2-5, with D possibly being TRBD1 (7 bases). Germline CDR1 is SGHNT and CDR2 is YYREEE (reference sequence). This CDR3 has 17 residues. The V gene lost 0 bases and the J gene lost 6 bases, with 21 bases spanning the gap. The CDR3 spells CASSLEGAATGRKTQYF. For the CDR3, the DNA is TGTGCCAGCAGCTTGGAAGGGGCCGCGACAGGGAGGAAGACCCAGTACTTC.

The sample holds one count of this clonotype. V usage is TRBV19 and J usage is TRBJ2-3; D not resolved. Germline V gene lookup returns CDR1 LNHDA and CDR2 SQIVND (reference sequence). V was shortened by 7 bases and J by 1 base, with 12 bases between the two germline ends. This CDR3 region has 14 residues. The CDR3 nucleotides are TGTGCCAGTAAATTAGCTCGACGCACAGATACGCAGTATTTT. Amino acid sequence: CASKLARRTDTQYF. The full variable domain, in which reference TRBV19 and TRBJ2-3 provide the parts outside the CDR3, is DGGITQSPKYLFRKEGQNVTLSCEQNLNHDAMYWYRQDPGQGLRLIYYSQIVNDFQKGDIAEGYSVSREKKESFPLTVTSAQKNPTAFYLCASKLARRTDTQYFGPGTRLTVL.

The gene calls are TRBV12-3 or TRBV12-4 and TRBJ1-1; D is uncertain. The germline V and J ends were trimmed by 10 bases and 10 bases, with 25 bases remaining between them. The CDR3 contains 14 residues. The CDR3 reads CATSPQVGEVAAFF. DNA of the CDR3: TGTGCCACCTCCCCTCAGGTAGGCGAGGTGGCAGCTTTCTTT.

Here the CDR3 DNA reads TGTGCCAGCAGCCGGGTCGACACTGAAGCTTTCTTT. Encoded protein: CASSRVDTEAFF. This rearrangement joins TRBV14 to TRBJ1-1, with D unclear. Deletions cut 4 bases from V and 3 bases from J, with 6 bases between. Per germline, CDR1 SGHDN and CDR2 FVKESK. The CDR3 covers 12 residues.

The chain couples TRBV12-3 or TRBV12-4 to TRBJ1-2; D is unresolved. The CDR3 contains 14 residues. V dropped 5 bases and J dropped 5 bases, with 15 bases sitting between them. The CDR3 sequence: CASSLTEVGYGYTF. The CDR3 nucleotides are TGTGCCAGCAGTCTCACGGAGGTCGGGTATGGCTACACCTTC.

V and J are TRBV19 and TRBJ1-1; perhaps TRBD1 as D (5 bases). This CDR3 spans 14 amino acids. The germline V and J ends were trimmed by 3 bases and 4 bases, with 12 bases remaining between them. Germline CDR1 and CDR2: LNHDA and SQIVND (reference sequence). CDR3 coding DNA: TGTGCCAGTAGTATCGGGGGGATAAGCACTGAAGCTTTCTTT. Its translation: CASSIGGISTEAFF. The full variable domain, with the rest looked up from reference TRBV19 and TRBJ1-1, is DGGITQSPKYLFRKEGQNVTLSCEQNLNHDAMYWYRQDPGQGLRLIYYSQIVNDFQKGDIAEGYSVSREKKESFPLTVTSAQKNPTAFYLCASSIGGISTEAFFGQGTRLTVV.

The genes are TRBV30 and TRBJ2-3; 8 bases fit TRBD1. The CDR3 consists of 14 residues. J gave up 4 bases and V 4 bases, and 7 bases lay outside the gene matches. Germline V gene sequence: CDR1 GTSNPN, CDR2 SVGIG (reference sequence). The CDR3 loop is CAWTGQGGADTQYF. CDR3 bases: TGTGCCTGGACCGGACAGGGTGGGGCAGATACGCAGTATTTT.

V and J are TRBV5-1 and TRBJ2-1; 8 bases fit TRBD2. V was clipped by 4 bases and J by 5 bases; unmatched bases: 8. Looked up from germline, CDR1 is SGHRS and CDR2 is YFSETQ. This CDR3 is 15 amino acids long. This chain's CDR3 is CASSRGLARDNEQFF. The CDR3 DNA is TGCGCCAGCAGCCGCGGACTAGCTCGCGACAATGAGCAGTTCTTC.

The chain couples TRBV6-1 to TRBJ2-1; D possibly matches TRBD1 or TRBD2 (5 bases each). This CDR3 region has 14 residues. Germline V lookup: CDR1 MNHNS, CDR2 SASEGT. The V end lost 7 bases, the J end lost 5 bases, and 15 bases lay between the germline ends. The CDR3 sequence: CASIPGQRNNEQFF. The CDR3 nucleotides are TGTGCCAGCATCCCGGGGCAGAGAAACAATGAGCAGTTCTTC.

The rearrangement links TRBV7-9 to TRBJ1-2; D is unresolved. The V end lost 1 base, the J end lost 2 bases, and 8 bases lay between the germline ends. The CDR3 extends over 14 amino acids. Germline CDR1 is SEHNR and CDR2 is FQNEAQ (reference sequence). The CDR3 loop is CASSLVSGNYGYTF. The CDR3 region has the DNA TGTGCCAGCAGCTTAGTCAGCGGAAACTATGGCTACACCTTC.

The chain carries TRBV30 and TRBJ1-1; unclear D gene. The CDR3 has 12 residues. Trimming stripped 8 bases from V and 1 base from J, with 11 bases between. The V gene's germline CDR1 is GTSNPN and CDR2 SVGIG (reference sequence). CDR3 in amino acids: CAAATRNTEAFF. In nucleotides, the CDR3 is TGTGCCGCGGCAACCCGGAACACTGAAGCTTTCTTT.

The chain employs TRBV20-1 and TRBJ1-2, with 8 bases lining up with TRBD1. CDR1 and CDR2 (germline): DFQATT, SNEGSKA (reference sequence). The CDR3 contains 14 residues. V lost 2 bases to trimming and J lost 4 bases; unmatched junction nucleotides: 6. DNA for the CDR3: TGCAGTGCTAGATCCCCGACAGGGGCCTATGGCTACACCTTC. Its translation is CSARSPTGAYGYTF.